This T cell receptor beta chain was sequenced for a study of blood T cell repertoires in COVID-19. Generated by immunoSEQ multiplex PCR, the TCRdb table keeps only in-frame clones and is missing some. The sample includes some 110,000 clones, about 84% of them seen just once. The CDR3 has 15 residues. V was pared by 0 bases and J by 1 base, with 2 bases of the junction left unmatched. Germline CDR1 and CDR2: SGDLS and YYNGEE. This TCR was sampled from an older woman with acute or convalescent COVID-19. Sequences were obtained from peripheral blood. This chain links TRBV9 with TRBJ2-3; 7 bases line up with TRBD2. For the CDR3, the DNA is TGTGCCAGCAGCGTAGGGGGGGGTGGCACAGATACGCAGTATTTT. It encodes CASSVGGGGTDTQYF.